The TCR beta chain described here comes from a study of regulatory T cells in long-lasting Graves disease. The CDR3 contains 14 residues. V was clipped by 7 bases and J by 3 bases; unmatched bases: 3. The germline CDR1 and CDR2 sequences are SGHRS and YFSETQ. The TCR beta library used iRepertoire HTBI primers with Arm-PCR amplification of CDR3. TCRdb re-called the multiplex PCR reads through MiXCR, storing one row per CDR3 protein. The top ten clones hold about 7.6% of a sample with a few hundred thousand distinct CDR3 sequences, over 12% of them seen once. This sample's time point: newly diagnosed GD, antithyroid drugs for less than 3 months. The TCR library used RNA extracted from PBMCs. This clonotype was detected many times. The same sample was also studied in work on T cells in Graves' hyperthyroidism and ophthalmopathy.

This material consisted of peripheral blood mononuclear cells (PBMCs), taken at new diagnosis, from a patient treated with antithyroid drugs. The chain is built from TRBV5-1 and TRBJ2-1; 11 nucleotides line up with TRBD2. The receptor's source is a woman in her 40s with Graves disease. CDR3 sequence reads: CASAGTSGYNEQFF. For the CDR3, the DNA is TGCGCCAGCGCCGGGACTAGCGGCTACAATGAGCAGTTCTTC.